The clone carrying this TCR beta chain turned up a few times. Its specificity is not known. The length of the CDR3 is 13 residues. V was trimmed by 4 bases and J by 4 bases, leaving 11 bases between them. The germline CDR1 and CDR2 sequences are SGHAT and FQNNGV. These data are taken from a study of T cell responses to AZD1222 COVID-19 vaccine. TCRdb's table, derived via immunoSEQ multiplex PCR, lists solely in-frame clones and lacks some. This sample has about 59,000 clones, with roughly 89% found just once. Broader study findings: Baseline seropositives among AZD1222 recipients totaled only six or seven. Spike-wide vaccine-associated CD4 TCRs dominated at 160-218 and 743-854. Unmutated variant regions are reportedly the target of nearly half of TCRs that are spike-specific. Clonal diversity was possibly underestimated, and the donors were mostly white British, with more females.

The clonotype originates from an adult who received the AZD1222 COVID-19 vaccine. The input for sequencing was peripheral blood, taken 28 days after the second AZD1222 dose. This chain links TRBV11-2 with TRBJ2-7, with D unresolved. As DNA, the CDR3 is TGTGCCAGCAGCTCCCTTGCAGGTTACGAGCAGTACTTC. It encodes CASSSLAGYEQYF. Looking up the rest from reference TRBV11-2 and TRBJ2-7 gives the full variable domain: EAGVAQSPRYKIIEKRQSVAFWCNPISGHATLYWYQQILGQGPKLLIQFQNNGVVDDSQLPKDRFSAERLKGVDSTLKIQPAKLEDSAVYLCASSSLAGYEQYFGPGTRLTVT.